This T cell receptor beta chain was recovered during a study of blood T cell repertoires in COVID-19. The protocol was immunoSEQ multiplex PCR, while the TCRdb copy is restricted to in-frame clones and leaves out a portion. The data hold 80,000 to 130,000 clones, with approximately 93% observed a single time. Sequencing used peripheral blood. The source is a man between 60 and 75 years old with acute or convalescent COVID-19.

CDR3 residues: CASSLAGGSTDTQYF. The DNA for the CDR3 is TGTGCCAGCAGCTTAGCGGGAGGGAGTACAGATACGCAGTATTTT. The chain uses TRBV13 and TRBJ2-3; 8 bases align to TRBD2. The CDR3 contains 15 residues. The V segment lost 1 base and the J segment 3 bases; nucleotides outside the gene matches: 3. The germline V gene has CDR1 PRHDT and CDR2 FYEKMQ (reference sequence). Supplemented by reference TRBV13 and TRBJ2-3, the full variable domain reads AAGVIQSPRHLIKEKRETATLKCYPIPRHDTVYWYQQGPGQDPQFLISFYEKMQSDKGSIPDRFSAQQFSDYHSELNMSSLELGDSALYFCASSLAGGSTDTQYFGPGTRLTVL.